The TCR beta chain under discussion was sequenced for a study of T cell repertoires in cytomegalovirus infection. On the study more broadly: Public TCR beta signatures provided an indication of both CMV infection and a matching HLA type.

TCRdb itself ran the reads through MiXCR, one entry per CDR3 protein. The sample yields some 200,000 distinct CDR3 sequences, approximately 20% seen once. This sequence originates from a human donor in good health (CMV status not recorded). Some clones in this sample may be carry-over from other donors' samples. Sequencing was carried out using PBMCs.

As DNA, the CDR3 is TGTGCCAGCAGGGGGGGACAGGGTTCTTTTGAGACCCAGTACTTC. It codes for CASRGGQGSFETQYF. This chain links TRBV12-3 or TRBV12-4 with TRBJ2-5; 9 bases agree with TRBD1. V gave up 6 bases and J gave up 5 bases; unmatched junction bases: 10. The length of the CDR3 is 15 residues.